Listed below are T cell receptor beta chains from one sample, sequenced in a study of T-cell memory formation after mild COVID-19. Each CDR3 protein is one row after TCRdb ran MiXCR on the 5' RACE reads. Found here are 100,000 to 150,000 distinct CDR3 sequences, roughly 6% of them singletons; the top ten hold 2.2%. The sequenced sample consisted of PBMCs or a T cell subset sorted from them (not recorded which). These receptors were collected from an adult woman who had mild COVID-19 (a few samples of this study predate the infection). Cell type and time point are not known. Both conserved end residues are part of each CDR3.

v_call cdr3_aa
TRBV12-3/TRBV12-4 CASSFTGYTDTQYF
TRBV12-3/TRBV12-4 CASSLVSVNQPQHF
TRBV20-1 CSARDYGTSGTDTQYF
TRBV6-2/TRBV6-3 CASSYGATGSPLHF
TRBV5-6 CASSQGATDTQYF
TRBV5-1 CASSTGNTGELFF
TRBV4-2 CASSQDRDTEAFF
TRBV11-3 CASSLEVGSNEQFF
TRBV12-5 CASGQTSGRGELFF
TRBV12-3/TRBV12-4 CASSLLAGVTDTQYF
TRBV7-3 CASSTGSRETQYF
TRBV7-2 CASSLAQGTYGYTF
TRBV5-1 CASSTPGDLETQYF
TRBV7-9 CASSLGVSQPYEQYF
TRBV7-2 CASSFGGTGGGNTIYF
TRBV12-3/TRBV12-4 CASSLRGKFNEQFF
TRBV7-9 CASSLGPTNSPLHF
TRBV12-3/TRBV12-4 CASSPSGYTGELFF
TRBV29-1 CSVGTGGARQPQHF
TRBV29-1 CSVAEGFLGNQPQHF
TRBV29-1 CSVGYKNTEAFF
TRBV20-1 CSAGPAGGYTF
TRBV28 CASSLGTGGLSEQFF
TRBV10-3 CAISDAGTGAPVHFF
TRBV20-1 CSARDQLGEQYF
TRBV7-2 CASSRDRGPVEQFF
TRBV11-2 CASSLGASRNTIYF
TRBV15 CATSRGLGVDNEKLFF
TRBV6-5 CASGQGAPTEAFF
TRBV20-1 CSAPPPGQVTDTQYF
TRBV7-8 CASSLDRQTSNSPLHF
TRBV19 CASSTFRDRNSPLHF
TRBV7-3 CASSIHWADNEQFF
TRBV6-2/TRBV6-3 CASSYSQGYRFF
TRBV7-3 CASSPYQGPYNEQFF
TRBV6-5 CASRIPGGPGEQYF
TRBV27 CASSSHSTDTQYF
TRBV4-2 CASSQESRGLENEDFF